These 31 T cell receptor beta chains were all obtained from the same sample, sequenced in a study of T cells in Graves' hyperthyroidism and ophthalmopathy. From RNA transcripts, TCR beta CDR3 regions were amplified. The primer set for the first-round RT-PCR of the TCR CDR3 was HTBI. TCRdb re-called the multiplex PCR reads through MiXCR, storing one row per CDR3 protein. The sample has some 620,000 distinct CDR3 sequences, 15% to 20% seen once. The sequencing input was blood. The receptor source for this set is a woman aged 25 to 39 with Graves' hyperthyroidism.

This clonotype was counted a few times. CDR3 in DNA: TGTGCCTGGAGTGACAGGGTGGATGCTTTCTTT. Translating gives CAWSDRVDAFF. The chain has TRBV30 and TRBJ1-1; D perhaps matches TRBD1 (6 bases). The CDR3 is 11 residues long. The V gene lost 1 base and the J gene lost 11 bases, with 11 bases spanning the gap. CDR1 and CDR2 (germline): GTSNPN, SVGIG (reference sequence).

This clonotype was seen more than once but under ten times. The chain joins TRBV19 to TRBJ1-1; D unresolved. The CDR3 consists of 15 residues. Germline V gene data show CDR1 as LNHDA and CDR2 as SQIVND (reference sequence). Trimming removed 3 bases from V and 5 bases from J, with 16 bases in between. CDR3 sequence reads: CASSILTPPWTEAFF. The DNA of the CDR3 is TGTGCCAGTAGTATCCTGACCCCACCTTGGACTGAAGCTTTCTTT.

Many counts were recorded for this clonotype. Here the CDR3 reads CASSWGQESYNEQFF. CDR3 DNA: TGTGCCAGCAGCTGGGGACAGGAATCCTACAATGAGCAGTTCTTC. V usage is TRBV5-8 and J usage is TRBJ2-1; 8 positions agree with TRBD1. V gave up 3 bases and J gave up 1 base; unmatched junction bases: 3. Per the germline V gene, CDR1 is SGHTS and CDR2 is YDEGEE. The CDR3 is made up of 15 amino acids. Based on the CDR3 plus reference TRBV5-8 and TRBJ2-1, the full variable domain is EAGVTQSPTHLIKTRGQQATLRCSPISGHTSVYWYQQALGLGLQFLLWYDEGEERNRGNFPPRFSGRQFPNYSSELNVNALELEDSALYLCASSWGQESYNEQFFGPGTRLTVL.

This clonotype was detected many times. The V and J genes are TRBV20-1 and TRBJ1-6; 8 bases line up with TRBD1. CDR3 length: 18 amino acids. CDR1 is DFQATT, CDR2 SNEGSKA, per germline (reference sequence). The J segment lost 6 bases and the V segment lost 0 bases, leaving 13 bases of the junction unmatched. CDR3 nucleotides: TGCAGTGCTAGAGATCCGGACAGGGCTGGTGTTGCTAATTCACCCCTCCACTTT. This sequence encodes CSARDPDRAGVANSPLHF.

This clonotype has just a few counts. This sequence joins TRBV30 and TRBJ2-2, with 12 bases lining up with TRBD2. V shed 0 bases and J 4 bases; nucleotides not matched to a gene: 3. The CDR3 is made up of 16 amino acids. CDR1 is GTSNPN and CDR2 is SVGIG in the germline V gene (reference sequence). The CDR3 region is CAWSVGTSGFTGELFF. The CDR3 DNA follows: TGTGCCTGGAGTGTGGGGACTAGCGGGTTCACCGGGGAGCTGTTTTTT.

The chain has TRBV4-2 and TRBJ1-2, with D unclear. The length of the CDR3 is 13 residues. The V gene lost 3 bases and the J gene lost 0 bases, with 5 bases spanning the gap. Germline V gene data show CDR1 as LGHNA and CDR2 as YNFKEQ. The CDR3 spells CASSHTSNYGYTF. CDR3 coding DNA: TGTGCCAGCAGCCATACCTCTAACTATGGCTACACCTTC.

There are a few counts of this clonotype. This chain joins TRBV12-3 or TRBV12-4 and TRBJ2-1; D is possibly TRBD1 or TRBD2 (5 bases each). V gave up 8 bases and J gave up 10 bases, with 15 bases separating them. The CDR3 spans 12 residues. CDR3: CASRGQPREQFF. The CDR3, as DNA: TGTGCCAGCCGGGGCCAGCCGCGAGAGCAGTTCTTC.

The rearrangement joins TRBV7-9 to TRBJ2-5, with 9 bases fitting TRBD1. This CDR3 has 15 amino acids. The germline CDR1 and CDR2 sequences are SEHNR and FQNEAQ (reference sequence). J gave up 4 bases and V 3 bases, and 6 bases lay outside the gene matches. The CDR3 sequence: CASSFRGTGRETQYF. The CDR3 region has the DNA TGTGCCAGCAGCTTTCGTGGGACAGGGAGAGAGACCCAGTACTTC.

Ten or more counts support this clonotype. This chain connects TRBV12-3 or TRBV12-4 to TRBJ1-1, with 7 bases matching TRBD1. The CDR3 runs to 13 residues. V shed 3 bases, J shed 5 bases, and the junction held 3 bases outside the gene matches. The CDR3 region has the DNA TGTGCCAGCAGTTTGGACAGGACGACTGAAGCTTTCTTT. Its protein is CASSLDRTTEAFF.

In its sample, this clonotype was seen many times. The gene calls are TRBV20-1 and TRBJ2-5; possibly TRBD2 for D (6 bases). The length of the CDR3 is 15 residues. Germline V CDR1 and CDR2: DFQATT, SNEGSKA (reference sequence). The V end lost 0 bases, the J end lost 0 bases, and 11 bases lay between the germline ends. DNA for the CDR3: TGCAGTGCTAGAGAAGGAGGGCCTAACCAAGAGACCCAGTACTTC. As protein: CSAREGGPNQETQYF.

This clonotype occurred many times. CDR3 bases: TGTGCCAGCAGTTTGCGAGTACTACTCAGGGGGACTGAAGCTTTCTTT. Encoded protein: CASSLRVLLRGTEAFF. The J gene is TRBJ1-1, the V gene TRBV28; 7 nucleotides match TRBD1. Germline CDR1 MDHEN, CDR2 SYDVKM. This CDR3 spans 16 amino acids. V dropped 3 bases and J dropped 5; count of bases not matched to a gene: 12. Looking up the rest from reference TRBV28 and TRBJ1-1 gives the full variable domain: DVKVTQSSRYLVKRTGEKVFLECVQDMDHENMFWYRQDPGLGLRLIYFSYDVKMKEKGDIPEGYSVSREKKERFSLILESASTNQTSMYLCASSLRVLLRGTEAFFGQGTRLTVV.

J is TRBJ1-5 and V is TRBV6-5; D perhaps matches TRBD1 (6 bases). The CDR3 totals 17 residues. CDR1 and CDR2 from the germline V gene are MNHEY and SVGAGI. Trimming took 2 bases from V and 4 from J, leaving 18 bases between them. The CDR3 reads CASSYRTARDSNQPQHF. The CDR3 nucleotides read TGTGCCAGCAGTTACAGGACAGCACGAGACAGTAATCAGCCCCAGCATTTT.

This clonotype was observed many times. The chain links TRBV28 to TRBJ2-7; D is uncertain. CDR1 MDHEN and CDR2 SYDVKM come from the germline V gene. The CDR3 sequence is 15 residues long. Trimming stripped 5 bases from V and 3 bases from J, with 17 bases between. CDR3 sequence: CASSTPLVGDYEQYF. The CDR3 coding sequence is TGTGCCAGCAGTACCCCACTCGTTGGGGACTACGAGCAGTACTTC.

This clonotype was seen a handful of times. The chain uses TRBV7-3 and TRBJ2-7, with TRBD1 matching over 8 bases. V trimming: 5 bases; J trimming: 2 bases; junction bases outside the gene matches: 5. CDR3 length: 14 residues. CDR1 and CDR2 (germline): SGHTA, FQGTGA. The CDR3: CASSRTGNTYEQYF. The CDR3 nucleotides are TGTGCCAGCAGCCGGACAGGGAATACCTACGAGCAGTACTTC. The full variable domain, its missing parts supplied by reference TRBV7-3 and TRBJ2-7, is GAGVSQTPSNKVTEKGKYVELRCDPISGHTALYWYRQSLGQGPEFLIYFQGTGAADDSGLPNDRFFAVRPEGSVSTLKIQRTERGDSAVYLCASSRTGNTYEQYFGPGTRLTVT.

This clonotype was found a few times. This chain uses TRBV29-1 with TRBJ2-7; unclear D gene. Germline CDR1 reads SQVTM; CDR2 reads ANQGSEA. The CDR3 runs 12 residues. V was shortened by 4 bases and J by 1 base, with 8 bases between the two germline ends. The CDR3 is CSVVTPSYEQYF. The CDR3, as DNA: TGCAGCGTTGTAACCCCGTCCTACGAGCAGTACTTC.

This clonotype was observed at least ten times. Here the CDR3 DNA reads TGTGCCAGCAGCTGGGGGACAGGCCGCTCCTACGAGCAGTACTTC. Encoded protein: CASSWGTGRSYEQYF. The chain has TRBV5-6 and TRBJ2-7; 8 bases map to TRBD1. This CDR3 comprises 15 residues. J was trimmed by 0 bases and V by 3 bases; bases with no gene match: 5. Germline CDR1 SGHDT, CDR2 YYEEEE.

The V gene is TRBV7-9, the J gene TRBJ2-3, with a weak D call TRBD1 (6 bases). Trimming pared 5 bases from V and 2 bases from J, leaving 11 bases between. Germline values: CDR1 SEHNR, CDR2 FQNEAQ (reference sequence). This CDR3 is built from 14 residues. The chain's CDR3 is CASSARGVTDTQYF. The CDR3 coding sequence is TGTGCCAGCAGCGCCAGGGGCGTCACAGATACGCAGTATTTT. The whole variable domain, remainder taken from reference TRBV7-9 and TRBJ2-3, is DTGVSQNPRHKITKRGQNVTFRCDPISEHNRLYWYRQTLGQGPEFLTYFQNEAQLEKSRLLSDRFSAERPKGSFSTLEIQRTEQGDSAMYLCASSARGVTDTQYFGPGTRLTVL.

This clonotype was seen a few times. This chain links TRBV7-8 with TRBJ1-3, with 8 bases that match TRBD1. The J segment lost 0 bases and the V segment lost 6 bases, leaving 4 bases of the junction unmatched. CDR3 size: 15 residues. Germline V CDR1 and CDR2: SGHVS, FQNEAQ. As DNA, the CDR3 is TGTGCCAGCAGTATGGACAGGGTCTCTGGAAACACCATATATTTT. Translated: CASSMDRVSGNTIYF.

In this sample, this clonotype turned up many times. The chain is built from TRBV29-1 and TRBJ2-1; TRBD2 agrees at 8 bases. The CDR3 spans 15 residues. The V gene's germline CDR1 is SQVTM and CDR2 ANQGSEA. V was pared by 6 bases and J by 4 bases, with 11 bases of the junction left unmatched. The CDR3 here is CSVLGLDEAYNEQFF. The CDR3 DNA reads as TGCAGCGTCTTGGGACTAGATGAGGCTTACAATGAGCAGTTCTTC.

There are a few counts of this clonotype. At one boundary the junction diverges from the germline segment, which might be a read error. This chain connects TRBV12-3 or TRBV12-4 to TRBJ2-1; TRBD2 matches 10 bases. The CDR3 has 16 residues. CDR3 residues: CASSGGLADIYNGQFF. In DNA form, the CDR3 reads TGTGCCAGCAGTGGCGGACTAGCGGACATCTACAATGGGCAGTTCTTC.

This clonotype was detected only a few times. The chain combines TRBV3-1 with TRBJ2-2, with no clear D. CDR1 and CDR2 (germline): LGHDT, YNNKEL (reference sequence). This CDR3 has 14 amino acids. V was clipped by 5 bases and J by 5 bases, with 12 bases between them. CDR3 sequence: CASSSYGRTGELFF. The DNA for the CDR3 is TGTGCCAGCAGCTCTTACGGAAGGACCGGGGAGCTGTTTTTT.

In its sample, this clonotype was seen a few times. The CDR3 DNA sequence: TGTGCCAGCAGCCCTGACTTCAAAGCAGATACGCAGTATTTT. Its protein product is CASSPDFKADTQYF. V is TRBV11-2 and J is TRBJ2-3, with D hard to call. CDR1 is SGHAT, CDR2 FQNNGV, per germline. This CDR3 has 14 amino acids. V gave up 5 bases and J gave up 4 bases, with 13 bases separating them.

This clonotype was observed many times. The chain links TRBV28 to TRBJ1-1; no reliable D call. CDR3 length: 11 residues. V gave up 3 bases and J gave up 7 bases, with 6 bases separating them. Germline assignment: CDR1 MDHEN and CDR2 SYDVKM. CDR3 in amino acids: CASSLEYEAFF. In nucleotides, the CDR3 is TGTGCCAGCAGTTTGGAGTATGAAGCTTTCTTT.

This clonotype was found a few times. The CDR3 DNA follows: TGCAGTGCTAGCCCGCCTGAATTCGACGGCGAGGATCCAAAAGAGCAGTACTTC. Translated, it gives CSASPPEFDGEDPKEQYF. The chain employs TRBV20-1 and TRBJ2-7; D ambiguous. V was clipped by 3 bases and J by 7 bases, with 31 bases between them. Germline V gene sequence: CDR1 DFQATT, CDR2 SNEGSKA (reference sequence). There are 18 residues in the CDR3.

This clonotype was counted ten times or more. The rearrangement joins TRBV12-3 or TRBV12-4 to TRBJ2-1, with a weak D call TRBD2 (6 bases). The CDR3 is 13 residues long. The V end was cut by 7 bases, the J end by 7 bases, with 14 bases between. The CDR3 coding sequence is TGTGCCAGCACTTGGACTAATCGGAATGAGCAGTTCTTC. This sequence encodes CASTWTNRNEQFF.

Of note for this clonotype: A much larger clone differs from this one at a single base, so this may be a read error. The chain uses TRBV12-3 or TRBV12-4 and TRBJ1-2, with D possibly being TRBD1 (5 bases). The CDR3 extends over 15 amino acids. The CDR3 region has the DNA TGTGCCAGCAGTTTTTCAGGGAGAGCTAACTATGACTACACCTTC. Translated, it gives CASSFSGRANYDYTF.

The chain recombines TRBV27 with TRBJ2-7; maybe TRBD1 (6 bases). V lost 2 bases and J lost 0, with 11 bases in between. Looked up from germline, CDR1 is MNHEY and CDR2 is SMNVEV (reference sequence). This CDR3 has 15 amino acids. The CDR3 bases are TGTGCCAGCAGTTTACGTGGGACAATCTCCTACGAGCAGTACTTC. Translation: CASSLRGTISYEQYF.

This clonotype was detected a few times. The chain uses TRBV28 and TRBJ2-2; unclear D gene. This CDR3 contains 12 residues. Germline V CDR1 and CDR2: MDHEN, SYDVKM. The ends were cut back, 10 bases at V and 3 bases at J, with 9 bases in the middle. The CDR3 sequence is CATAVDTGELFF. Here the CDR3 DNA reads TGTGCCACCGCGGTGGACACCGGGGAGCTGTTTTTT.

This clonotype was seen many times. The chain combines TRBV2 with TRBJ1-1; D unclear. CDR3 length: 13 amino acids. V was clipped by 9 bases and J by 1 base, with 12 bases between them. The germline V gene encodes CDR1 SNHLY and CDR2 FYNNEI. In DNA form, the CDR3 reads TGTGCCAGTAACTGGGCCTCGAACACTGAAGCTTTCTTT. Translating gives CASNWASNTEAFF.

The chain employs TRBV7-3 and TRBJ2-1; 11 nucleotides agree with TRBD2. The germline V gene encodes CDR1 SGHTA and CDR2 FQGTGA. Trimming took 3 bases from V and 10 from J; bases not matched to a gene: 11. The CDR3 is 16 residues long. The CDR3 protein is CASSFWGSGRGWEQFF. CDR3 DNA: TGTGCCAGCAGCTTTTGGGGTAGCGGGAGGGGTTGGGAGCAGTTCTTC.

The rearrangement joins TRBV6-2 or TRBV6-3 to TRBJ2-2; D is unresolved. Germline V lookup: CDR1 MNHEY, CDR2 SVGEGT. The CDR3 length is 16 residues. Trimming removed 2 bases at V and 4 bases at J, with 14 bases between. Written as DNA, the CDR3 is TGTGCCAGCAGTTACGGGCCGTACGCGAGCACCGGGGAGCTGTTTTTT. Amino acids: CASSYGPYASTGELFF.